The 5 T cell receptor beta chains below were found in one sample sequenced in a study of blood T cell repertoires in COVID-19. Measured with immunoSEQ multiplex PCR; TCRdb has only the in-frame clones, and not every one. The table shows approximately 500,000 clones, with around nine tenths occurring only once. What was sequenced was peripheral blood. The receptors were sampled from a woman aged 50 to 65 with COVID-19, enrolled during active disease.

V is TRBV11-3 and J is TRBJ1-1; TRBD1 aligns across 8 bases. The germline CDR1 and CDR2 sequences are SGHNT and YENEEA. The CDR3 is 13 amino acids. J gave up 9 bases and V 2 bases, and 5 bases lay outside the gene matches. CDR3 DNA: TGTGCCAGCAGCTTAAGGGCAGGGGGCCAAGCTTTCTTT. As protein: CASSLRAGGQAFF.

This sequence joins TRBV2 and TRBJ2-5, with TRBD2 matching 8 bases. Germline V lookup: CDR1 SNHLY, CDR2 FYNNEI. The trim removed 6 bases at V and 5 bases at J, leaving 8 bases unmatched. The CDR3 loop spans 14 amino acids. CDR3 residues: CASRRRGGRETQYF. The CDR3 DNA follows: TGTGCCAGCAGGCGTCGGGGGGGCCGGGAGACCCAGTACTTC.

The chain has TRBV25-1 and TRBJ2-3; D ambiguous. The CDR3 sequence is 11 residues long. Germline CDR1 and CDR2: MGHDK and SYGVNS. The V and J ends lost 6 bases and 4 bases respectively, with 5 bases between them. The CDR3 loop reads CASSLADTQYF. CDR3 sequence (DNA): TGTGCCAGCAGCTTAGCAGATACGCAGTATTTT.

The gene calls are TRBV20-1 and TRBJ1-1; D is perhaps TRBD1 (5 bases). Germline lookup yields CDR1 DFQATT and CDR2 SNEGSKA (reference sequence). This CDR3 has 10 residues. V was shortened by 3 bases and J by 10 bases, with 9 bases between the two germline ends. CDR3 amino acids: CSARTGGAFF. The CDR3 DNA follows: TGCAGTGCTAGGACGGGGGGAGCTTTCTTT.

This chain's CDR3 is CASSVQRVEWQYF. CDR3 DNA: TGTGCCAGCAGCGTGCAACGGGTCGAGTGGCAGTACTTC. The chain employs TRBV7-9 and TRBJ2-7; D is undetermined. This CDR3 is built from 13 residues. The germline V gene has CDR1 SEHNR and CDR2 FQNEAQ (reference sequence). Trimming took 5 bases from V and 9 from J, leaving 17 bases between them.